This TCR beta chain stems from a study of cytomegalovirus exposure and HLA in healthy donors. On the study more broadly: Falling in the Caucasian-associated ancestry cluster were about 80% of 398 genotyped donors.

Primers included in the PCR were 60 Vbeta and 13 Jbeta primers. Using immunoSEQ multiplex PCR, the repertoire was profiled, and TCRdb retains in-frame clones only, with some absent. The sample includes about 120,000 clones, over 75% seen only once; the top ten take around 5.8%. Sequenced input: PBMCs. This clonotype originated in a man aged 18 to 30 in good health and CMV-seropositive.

CDR3 in amino acids: CASQIQGNTEAFF. CDR3 bases: TGCGCCAGCCAAATACAGGGAAACACTGAAGCTTTCTTT. The chain combines TRBV5-1 with TRBJ1-1, with D possibly TRBD1 on 6 matching bases. The V end was cut by 7 bases, the J end by 2 bases, with 12 bases between. The CDR3 has 13 residues. Germline CDR1 and CDR2: SGHRS and YFSETQ.